What follows are 25 T cell receptor beta chains derived from one specimen sequenced in a study of Tregs in tolerant kidney transplant recipients. TCRdb keeps only in-frame clones here, not all; method: immunoSEQ multiplex PCR. The table shows some 69,000 clones, with 80% to 85% occurring only once. Material for sequencing was CD4+ T cells from blood. The receptors derive from a human donor in good health.

The rearrangement links TRBV5-1 to TRBJ1-1; 7 bases align to TRBD1. Germline loops: CDR1 SGHRS, CDR2 YFSETQ. The CDR3 spans 14 residues. J lost 6 bases, V lost 4 bases, and 9 bases had no gene match. CDR3 region: CASSPSTGSAEAFF. The CDR3 DNA sequence: TGCGCCAGCAGCCCGTCGACAGGGAGTGCTGAAGCTTTCTTT.

The rearrangement uses TRBV7-2 and TRBJ1-3; a weak D match, TRBD1 (6 bases). The CDR3 totals 14 residues. Trimming shortened V by 3 bases and J by 4 bases, and 10 bases separated the two germline ends. CDR1 SGHTA and CDR2 FQGNSA come from the germline V gene. The CDR3 DNA reads as TGTGCCAGCAGCTTCCCCGGGGGCGGAAACACCATATATTTT. It encodes CASSFPGGGNTIYF.

The J gene is TRBJ1-2, the V gene TRBV18; D unresolved. Germline V gives CDR1 KGHSH, CDR2 LQKENI. CDR3 length: 13 amino acids. V gave up 8 bases and J gave up 3 bases, with 13 bases separating them. CDR3 loop: CASPHDVDYGYTF. The CDR3, as DNA: TGTGCCAGCCCCCATGATGTTGACTATGGCTACACCTTC.

J is TRBJ2-5 and V is TRBV5-4; a weak D match, TRBD2 (5 bases). V dropped 4 bases and J dropped 3 bases, with 10 bases sitting between them. Looked up from germline, CDR1 is SGHNT and CDR2 is YYREEE (reference sequence). CDR3 length: 13 residues. The CDR3 protein is CASSQTTEETQYF. The DNA of the CDR3 is TGTGCCAGCAGCCAGACTACCGAAGAGACCCAGTACTTC.

This clone was seen just once. V is TRBV11-2 and J is TRBJ2-7, with TRBD1 matching over 11 bases. The CDR3 loop spans 16 amino acids. The V segment lost 5 bases and the J segment 2 bases; nucleotides outside the gene matches: 8. Germline-derived CDR1 and CDR2 are SGHAT and FQNNGV. CDR3 loop: CASSRRSGQGAYEQYF. CDR3 sequence (DNA): TGTGCCAGCAGCCGGAGGTCGGGACAGGGGGCCTACGAGCAGTACTTC.

The genes are TRBV9 and TRBJ2-1; D might be TRBD1 or TRBD2, each matching 7 bases. Germline CDR1 SGDLS, CDR2 YYNGEE. The V end was cut by 2 bases, the J end by 9 bases, with 18 bases between. The CDR3 sequence is 15 residues long. The CDR3, as DNA: TGTGCCAGCAGCGTGAGGTACAGGGGAGGGAGTGAGCAGTTCTTC. Translating it yields CASSVRYRGGSEQFF.

The chain links TRBV4-3 to TRBJ2-3, with 11 bases aligning to TRBD2. Germline CDR1 is LGHNA and CDR2 is YSLEER. With V trimmed by 0 bases and J by 0 bases, 11 bases remained unmatched. This CDR3 has 20 residues. The CDR3 nucleotides read TGCGCCAGCAGCCAAGATCTAGCGGGAGGCCTCTCGTCTAGCACAGATACGCAGTATTTT. This sequence encodes CASSQDLAGGLSSSTDTQYF.

The rearrangement links TRBV19 to TRBJ1-1; D is undetermined. Trimming left V 7 bases short and J 0 bases short, with 18 bases between. Germline V lookup: CDR1 LNHDA, CDR2 SQIVND (reference sequence). The CDR3 extends over 16 amino acids. CDR3 amino acids: CASTRTTRLMNTEAFF. The CDR3 DNA reads as TGTGCCAGTACCAGGACGACCCGCCTGATGAACACTGAAGCTTTCTTT.

This chain connects TRBV2 to TRBJ1-5; D might be TRBD1 (6 bases). CDR3 length equals 13 residues. The V end lost 6 bases, the J end lost 7 bases, and 13 bases lay between the germline ends. CDR1 and CDR2 from the germline V gene are SNHLY and FYNNEI. DNA for the CDR3: TGTGCCAGCAGAGCCGACAGGAGCCAGCCCCAGCATTTT. Its translation: CASRADRSQPQHF.

The V call is TRBV5-1, the J call TRBJ2-5; a weak D match, TRBD2 (5 bases). Germline values: CDR1 SGHRS, CDR2 YFSETQ. The CDR3 consists of 15 residues. The V end lost 1 base, the J end lost 1 base, and 11 bases lay between the germline ends. The CDR3 bases are TGCGCCAGCAGCTTGAGTGTTGGGAGCCAAGAGACCCAGTACTTC. Amino acids: CASSLSVGSQETQYF.

The chain links TRBV14 to TRBJ1-1; D unclear. This CDR3 is 15 amino acids long. The germline CDR1 and CDR2 sequences are SGHDN and FVKESK. Trimming cost V 4 bases and J 1 base, with 13 bases left between them. In DNA, the CDR3 is TGTGCCAGCAGCCCCTCCCGTGGCACGAACACTGAAGCTTTCTTT. This encodes CASSPSRGTNTEAFF.

V and J are TRBV4-3 and TRBJ1-6; D call uncertain. This CDR3 is built from 14 residues. CDR1 is LGHNA, CDR2 YSLEER, per germline. V was cut by 1 base and J by 10 bases, with 11 bases left in between. CDR3 bases: TGCGCCAGCAGCCAAGCCGCAAAACGGTCACCCCTCCACTTT. Translation gives CASSQAAKRSPLHF.

The chain links TRBV4-3 to TRBJ2-3; TRBD1 aligns across 8 bases. From germline, CDR1 is LGHNA and CDR2 YSLEER. The CDR3 has 15 residues. The J segment lost 8 bases and the V segment lost 4 bases, leaving 11 bases of the junction unmatched. DNA for the CDR3: TGCGCCAGCAGCCCGTTAGGACAGGGTGGGAGTACGCAGTATTTT. This codes for CASSPLGQGGSTQYF.

This chain links TRBV5-8 with TRBJ1-2; TRBD1 matches 7 bases. J lost 4 bases, V lost 4 bases, and 10 bases had no gene match. The germline CDR1 and CDR2 sequences are SGHTS and YDEGEE. The CDR3 runs to 15 residues. CDR3 coding DNA: TGTGCCAGCAGCCCCGATAACCGGGACAGCTATGGCTACACCTTC. Translation gives CASSPDNRDSYGYTF.

This rearrangement joins TRBV5-4 to TRBJ2-5; D remains ambiguous. CDR3 length: 13 amino acids. V lost 0 bases, J lost 5 bases, and 8 bases lay in between. Germline V gene lookup returns CDR1 SGHNT and CDR2 YYREEE (reference sequence). The CDR3 loop is CASSLGRLETQYF. CDR3 sequence (DNA): TGTGCCAGCAGCTTGGGGCGGCTGGAGACCCAGTACTTC.

The J gene is TRBJ2-1, the V gene TRBV11-2; D call uncertain. Trimming took off 4 bases at V and 3 bases at J, with 16 bases between the two ends. From germline, CDR1 is SGHAT and CDR2 FQNNGV. This CDR3 spans 16 amino acids. CDR3 region: CASSSPVGVGYNEQFF. DNA of the CDR3: TGTGCCAGCAGCTCCCCGGTTGGGGTCGGCTACAATGAGCAGTTCTTC.

The chain employs TRBV20-1 and TRBJ2-1; D call uncertain. The CDR3 runs 11 residues. Germline V gene data show CDR1 as DFQATT and CDR2 as SNEGSKA (reference sequence). The V and J ends lost 0 bases and 7 bases respectively, with 4 bases between them. CDR3 residues: CSARDLNEQFF. CDR3 in DNA: TGCAGTGCTAGAGATCTGAATGAGCAGTTCTTC.

The chain uses TRBV14 and TRBJ2-7; TRBD2 agrees at 8 bases. Germline trimming cut 3 bases from V and 5 bases from J; bases unmatched to any gene: 9. The CDR3 is 15 residues long. Per germline, CDR1 SGHDN and CDR2 FVKESK. The CDR3 DNA reads as TGTGCCAGCAGCCAGCTGGCCGGGGGGGAGGACGAGCAGTACTTC. Residues: CASSQLAGGEDEQYF.

The gene calls are TRBV5-4 and TRBJ2-7; 14 bases are shared with TRBD2. There are 16 residues in the CDR3. V lost 4 bases, J lost 7 bases, and 10 bases stayed unmatched. CDR1 and CDR2 from the germline V gene are SGHNT and YYREEE (reference sequence). CDR3 nucleotides: TGTGCCAGCAGCCCGACTAGCGGGGGGGCTCCGAGAGAGCAGTACTTC. As protein: CASSPTSGGAPREQYF.

CDR3 DNA sequence: TGTGCCAGCAGCTTGGACCTGAACACTGAAGCTTTCTTT. As protein: CASSLDLNTEAFF. The chain has TRBV5-6 and TRBJ1-1; no clear D. Germline lookup yields CDR1 SGHDT and CDR2 YYEEEE. Trimming removed 0 bases from V and 0 bases from J, with 3 bases in between. The CDR3 has 13 residues.

The CDR3 region has the DNA TGTGCCAGCAGCCCCCCGGGACTAGCTTCCGGGGAGCAGTTCTTC. It specifies CASSPPGLASGEQFF. V and J are TRBV7-9 and TRBJ2-1; 9 bases are shared with TRBD2. The CDR3 contains 15 residues. Germline trimming cut 5 bases from V and 10 bases from J; bases unmatched to any gene: 12. Germline lookup yields CDR1 SEHNR and CDR2 FQNEAQ (reference sequence).

The V gene is TRBV19, the J gene TRBJ2-4, with TRBD2 identical over 11 bases. Germline CDR1 and CDR2: LNHDA and SQIVND (reference sequence). This CDR3 is built from 13 residues. The J segment lost 10 bases and the V segment lost 7 bases, leaving 6 bases of the junction unmatched. The CDR3 here is CASTRLAGTIQYF. CDR3 in DNA: TGTGCCAGTACCAGACTAGCGGGGACTATTCAGTACTTC. The variable domain in full, with the rest retrieved from reference TRBV19 and TRBJ2-4, is DGGITQSPKYLFRKEGQNVTLSCEQNLNHDAMYWYRQDPGQGLRLIYYSQIVNDFQKGDIAEGYSVSREKKESFPLTVTSAQKNPTAFYLCASTRLAGTIQYFGAGTRLSVL.

The count of this clone is one. The CDR3 here is CASSKDGIGEQYF. The CDR3 DNA reads as TGTGCCAGCAGCAAGGACGGCATCGGCGAGCAGTACTTC. The V and J genes are TRBV13 and TRBJ2-7; D remains unclear. Germline values: CDR1 PRHDT, CDR2 FYEKMQ (reference sequence). The CDR3 extends over 13 amino acids. The germline V and J ends were trimmed by 5 bases and 6 bases, with 14 bases remaining between them.

The CDR3 bases are TGCGCCAGCAGCCCCGAGGTGGGTAAGACGCGTGAGCAGTTCTTC. This translates into CASSPEVGKTREQFF. V and J are TRBV5-1 and TRBJ2-1; D gene ambiguous. CDR1 is SGHRS, CDR2 YFSETQ, per germline. This CDR3 region has 15 residues. V was cut by 4 bases and J by 9 bases, with 20 bases left in between.

The V call is TRBV19, the J call TRBJ1-1; possibly TRBD1 for D (5 bases). Per germline, CDR1 LNHDA and CDR2 SQIVND (reference sequence). Trimming took 6 bases from V and 4 from J, leaving 21 bases between them. The CDR3 contains 16 residues. This chain's CDR3 is CASSPNVGRAGTEAFF. The CDR3 region has the DNA TGTGCCAGTAGCCCGAATGTGGGCAGGGCTGGCACTGAAGCTTTCTTT.